Listed here is a single TCR beta chain. A junction boundary mismatches the germline segment, possibly from a read error. The sample is drawn from a study of tumor and adjacent non-tumor tissue in lung cancer. RNA was extracted from bulk tissue without any cell sorting. A modified ARM-PCR protocol with three rounds of nested PCR amplified TCRbeta. TCRdb re-called the multiplex PCR reads through MiXCR, storing one row per CDR3 protein. The sample holds about 75,000 distinct CDR3 sequences, over 75% seen once. CDR3 length: 13 amino acids. Sequenced: lung tumor tissue. This TCR came from a woman aged 50 to 60 with non-small cell lung cancer. This chain links TRBV12-3 or TRBV12-4 with TRBJ2-6; D tentatively reads TRBD1 or TRBD2 (5 bases each). In nucleotides, the CDR3 is TGTGCCTGCCGCGTTCCCGGGGCCAGCGTCCTGACTTTC. Amino acids: CACRVPGASVLTF.